These T cell receptor beta chains were read from a single sample in a study of cytomegalovirus exposure and HLA in healthy donors. Profiled with immunoSEQ multiplex PCR; TCRdb holds only in-frame clones, not every one. The sample shows about 190,000 clones, around 85% of them seen only once. Sequences were obtained from PBMCs. These receptors were collected from a man over 45 in good health and CMV-seronegative. Both conserved end residues are part of each CDR3. Fields, in order: CDR3 DNA, CDR3 protein, clone size, D gene, J gene, V gene. A D gene is named only where the DNA matches it firmly. Clone sizes are given selectively: once, few, many, or a class where the clone is expanded.

TGTGCCAGCAGCTTTCGGGAAAATCAGCCCCAGCATTTT CASSFRENQPQHF - - TRBJ1-5 TRBV7-2
TGTGCCAGCAGCTTAAATGAGGGACTAGCGGAAAAAGAGACCCAGTACTTC CASSLNEGLAEKETQYF - - TRBJ2-5 TRBV21-1
TGTGCCAGCAGCTCGACGACTAGCGGGGGAGAGACCCAGTACTTC CASSSTTSGGETQYF - TRBD2 TRBJ2-5 TRBV7-9
TGCGCCAGCAGCTTCGGAGGACTCGGCGGGTCCGAGCAGTACTTC CASSFGGLGGSEQYF - - TRBJ2-7 TRBV5-1
TGCGCCAGCAGTGAGGGGGGGACTAGCGCGGTCAGCACAGATACGCAGTATTTT CASSEGGTSAVSTDTQYF - TRBD2 TRBJ2-3 TRBV10-1
TGTGCCAGCAAGAGAGACACCTATGGCTACACCTTC CASKRDTYGYTF - - TRBJ1-2 TRBV6-1
TGTGCCAGCAGCTTAGACCGGGCAGGGGAGAGGGAGACCCAGTACTTC CASSLDRAGERETQYF - - TRBJ2-5 TRBV7-9
TGTGCCAGCAGTGTCGGCAGGATAAGCACAGATACGCAGTATTTT CASSVGRISTDTQYF - - TRBJ2-3 TRBV2
TGTGCCAGCTCCACAGGGGGCACCGGGGAGCTGTTTTTT CASSTGGTGELFF - TRBD1 TRBJ2-2 TRBV18
TGTGCCAGCAGCTCAGACAGGTTGAGAGATACGCAGTATTTT CASSSDRLRDTQYF few - TRBJ2-3 TRBV7-2
TGTGCCAGCAGTTACTCCACGGGGAGGGAGACCCAGTACTTC CASSYSTGRETQYF - - TRBJ2-5 TRBV6-5
TGCGCCAGCAGCTTGGATGAGGTATGGAACTATGGCTACACCTTC CASSLDEVWNYGYTF - - TRBJ1-2 TRBV5-1
TGTGCCAGCAGCTTTACAGCACGGGGGGATCGGGCCGGGGAGCTGTTTTTT CASSFTARGDRAGELFF - TRBD2 TRBJ2-2 TRBV5-8
TGTGCCAGCAGTTGGGGCCCCGGGAGCTACGAGCAGTACTTC CASSWGPGSYEQYF - - TRBJ2-7 TRBV6-5
TGTGCCATCAGTGAGTCCGACAGGGGTAATACCGGGGAGCTGTTTTTT CAISESDRGNTGELFF - TRBD1 TRBJ2-2 TRBV10-3
TGTGCCAGCAGTTGGGGACAGGGAATGGATGGCTACACCTTC CASSWGQGMDGYTF once TRBD1 TRBJ1-2 TRBV6-6
TGTGCCAGCAGTCTAGGGACAGGGGGATACAATGAGCAGTTCTTC CASSLGTGGYNEQFF few TRBD1 TRBJ2-1 TRBV27
TGTGCCAGCAGTTACTCGAACGGGAACACCGGGGAGCTGTTTTTT CASSYSNGNTGELFF once - TRBJ2-2 TRBV6-5
TGCGCCAGCAGCCAGTGGATTGGACAGGGGACCACAGATACGCAGTATTTT CASSQWIGQGTTDTQYF - TRBD1 TRBJ2-3 TRBV4-3
TGTGCCAGCAGTGAACAGGGGAATTATGAAAAACTGTTTTTT CASSEQGNYEKLFF few - TRBJ1-4 TRBV25-1
TGTGCCTGGAGTCCCGGACTCAATCAGCCCCAGCATTTT CAWSPGLNQPQHF - - TRBJ1-5 TRBV30
TGTGCCAGCAGCGTAGCCCCAGGGACTTCCATGAACACTGAAGCTTTCTTT CASSVAPGTSMNTEAFF - - TRBJ1-1 TRBV9
TGTGCCAGTAGCACCGCGGAGGGACAGGTGAAAGGACGCTACACCTTC CASSTAEGQVKGRYTF once TRBD1 TRBJ1-2 TRBV19
TGTGCCACCAGCAGAGATCAGGACATGAACACTGAAGCTTTCTTT CATSRDQDMNTEAFF - - TRBJ1-1 TRBV15
TGTGCCAGCAGCAAACAGGACAGGGGAGATTCACCCCTCCACTTT CASSKQDRGDSPLHF - TRBD1 TRBJ1-6 TRBV9
TGTGCCAGCTCTCCGGACAGGGTTTTAAACGAGCAGTACTTC CASSPDRVLNEQYF few TRBD1 TRBJ2-7 TRBV18
TGTGCCAGCAGTCCCCGGCGGCTCGACACAGATACGCAGTATTTT CASSPRRLDTDTQYF - - TRBJ2-3 TRBV7-9
TGTGCCAGCAGCCTCTCCGGGACAGGGGCCGCCTACGAGCAGTACTTC CASSLSGTGAAYEQYF - TRBD1 TRBJ2-7 TRBV11-2
TGCGCCAGCAGCCAAGAATACAGGGCTGGGGCCAACGTCCTGACTTTC CASSQEYRAGANVLTF - - TRBJ2-6 TRBV4-3
TGCGCCAGCCCCGCCCCCCGGGGGGCTTTCTTT CASPAPRGAFF - - TRBJ1-1 TRBV10-1
TGTGCCAGCAGCCCGGTGCGGTTATCGGGACAGTCCTACGAGCAGTACTTC CASSPVRLSGQSYEQYF - TRBD1 TRBJ2-7 TRBV5-5
TGTGCCAGCAGATCCGGACAAATCTATGGCTACACCTTC CASRSGQIYGYTF - - TRBJ1-2 TRBV7-2
TGCGCCAGCAGCCCGCAGGGTAACTATGGCTACACCTTC CASSPQGNYGYTF few - TRBJ1-2 TRBV4-3
TGTGCCAGCGCCGGGGGAGTCCGGGACGGTACAGATACGCAGTATTTT CASAGGVRDGTDTQYF - - TRBJ2-3 TRBV9
TGTGCCAGCAGATTACCGGGAGCTGGCTACACCTTC CASRLPGAGYTF few - TRBJ1-2 TRBV6-5
TGTGCCAGCCAGCAGGGGACCCACCGTACGCAGTATTTT CASQQGTHRTQYF - - TRBJ2-3 TRBV6-5